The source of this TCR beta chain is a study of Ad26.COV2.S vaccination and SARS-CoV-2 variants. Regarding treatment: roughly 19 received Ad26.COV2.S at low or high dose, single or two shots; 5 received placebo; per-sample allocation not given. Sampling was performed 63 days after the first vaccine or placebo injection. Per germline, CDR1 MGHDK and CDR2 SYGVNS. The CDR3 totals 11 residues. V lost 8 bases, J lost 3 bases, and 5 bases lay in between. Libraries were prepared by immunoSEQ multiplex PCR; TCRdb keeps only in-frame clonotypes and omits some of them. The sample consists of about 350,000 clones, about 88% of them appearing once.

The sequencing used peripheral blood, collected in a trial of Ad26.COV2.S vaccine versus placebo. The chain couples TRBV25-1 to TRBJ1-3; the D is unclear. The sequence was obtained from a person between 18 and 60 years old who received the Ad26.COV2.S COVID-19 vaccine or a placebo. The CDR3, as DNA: TGTGCCAGCGGGAGTGGAAACACCATATATTTT. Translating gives CASGSGNTIYF.